The rows below give T cell receptor beta chains drawn from one sample of a study of blood T cell repertoires in COVID-19. Clones were sequenced by immunoSEQ multiplex PCR, and TCRdb holds only the in-frame ones, with some missing. This sample has some 300,000 clones, with over 80% found just once. The specimen sequenced was peripheral blood. The source is a woman aged 50 to 65 with active or convalescent COVID-19. Both conserved end residues are part of each CDR3. Some rows have no size entry. The others give once, few or many, or a class for an expanded clone.

12	-	TRBV5-1	TRBJ2-5	CASSPTRETQYF
16	-	TRBV5-1	TRBJ1-4	CASSLVPTPTNEKLFF
17	-	TRBV15	TRBJ1-6	CATSLDTTDSYNSPLHF
15	-	TRBV3-1/TRBV3-2	TRBJ2-3	CASSRRTPSTDTQYF
13	-	TRBV10-3	TRBJ2-2	CAISPGETGELFF
17	-	TRBV3-1/TRBV3-2	TRBJ2-7	CASSRQTSGISSYEQYF
12	-	TRBV21-1	TRBJ1-1	CASSKVACAAFF
15	-	TRBV14	TRBJ2-1	CASSQDLAGGYEQFF
13	-	TRBV12-3/TRBV12-4	TRBJ1-1	CASSLRFRSEAFF
16	-	TRBV27	TRBJ2-7	CASSPRTSLTLHEQYF
16	-	TRBV19	TRBJ2-4	CASSPRPTATKNIQYF
20	-	TRBV19	TRBJ2-1	CASSIEGLAGYLSSYNEQFF
19	-	TRBV5-1	TRBJ2-1	CASSLGLAGGPGTYNEQFF
12	once	TRBV6-5	TRBJ2-7	CASGQITYEQYF
15	once	TRBV6-4	TRBJ2-1	CASSEGLAGGNEQFF
12	-	TRBV25-1	TRBJ1-6	CASNGLGGSLHF
17	-	TRBV5-4	TRBJ2-2	CASSFRLAGINTGELFF
14	-	TRBV3-1/TRBV3-2	TRBJ2-1	CASSHELRYNEQFF
12	-	TRBV5-4	TRBJ2-1	CASSFSGQGGFF
16	-	TRBV10-3	TRBJ1-4	CAISAGTGATNEKLFF
13	few	TRBV28	TRBJ1-2	CASSETGRNGYTF
20	-	TRBV5-8	TRBJ1-5	CASSLPPEWLRGTGDRTQHF
16	few	TRBV11-2	TRBJ2-2	CASSLVWQPRTGELFF
15	-	TRBV7-9	TRBJ2-3	CASRRSGRGTDTQYF
14	-	TRBV4-1	TRBJ2-3	CASSQGLARDTQYF
17	-	TRBV19	TRBJ2-1	CASSRNPGLSLYNEQFF
15	few	TRBV27	TRBJ2-5	CASSSTGRTPRTQYF
16	-	TRBV10-3	TRBJ2-7	CAISETTSGRADEQYF
16	-	TRBV5-4	TRBJ2-5	CASSPFWGQTGETQYF
12	-	TRBV12-5	TRBJ1-1	CASAEGVAEAFF
14	-	TRBV3-1/TRBV3-2	TRBJ1-4	CASSPQGGNEKLFF
14	-	TRBV19	TRBJ1-6	CATARQGNNSPLHF
14	-	TRBV11-2	TRBJ2-2	CATPGGAYTGELFF
13	-	TRBV6-5	TRBJ1-2	CASRGRRGDGYTF
15	-	TRBV7-3	TRBJ2-3	CASSLDRGRADTQYF
19	-	TRBV12-5	TRBJ1-4	CASGIAGTGGASSNEKLFF
17	-	TRBV7-7	TRBJ2-2	CASSPQTGGIGTGELFF
16	-	TRBV5-4	TRBJ2-5	CASSLGTGGKVWAQYF
14	-	TRBV19	TRBJ1-1	CASHSPVGITEAFF
14	-	TRBV5-4	TRBJ2-1	CASSFFGNYNEQFF
14	once	TRBV6-5	TRBJ2-1	CASSLSGGYNEQFF
17	-	TRBV24-1	TRBJ1-5	CATSETVGAGVNQPQHF
15	-	TRBV5-4	TRBJ2-7	CASSDGTSGFYEQYF